This entry features one T cell receptor (beta chain) sequence. The target antigen is unknown. The data belong to a study of shared clonotypes between healthy human individuals. Study as a whole: Each donor had three CD4 naive, three CD4 memory, two CD8 naive and one CD8 memory plate. Study-wide points: Large sequencing depth failed to make sorted-subset sequencing complete, rarefaction showed. Among a handful of donors, approximately 5% of naive CD4 clonotypes were found in common.

This CDR3 has 16 residues. From germline, CDR1 is MDHEN and CDR2 SYDVKM. Trimming removed 4 bases at V and 0 bases at J, with 13 bases between. Some clones are missing from TCRdb's copy, which holds only in-frame ones; the method was immunoSEQ multiplex PCR. The sample consists of hundreds of thousands of clones, under 95% of them appearing once. The naive CD8 population came from CD45RO-negative cells selected for CCR7, without terminally differentiated effector memory CD45RA+ cells. The sample taken for sequencing was naive CD8+ T cells sorted from blood. This clonotype originated in a man aged 25-45 years in good health. This chain uses TRBV28 with TRBJ2-1; TRBD1 is a possible D gene (6 bases). CDR3 sequence: CASSSGVSSSYNEQFF. The CDR3 coding sequence is TGTGCCAGCAGTTCAGGGGTTTCTAGCTCCTACAATGAGCAGTTCTTC.